The clone carrying this TCR beta chain has at least ten counts. This sample is part of a study of HIV-infected children after antiretroviral therapy interruption. CDR3 length: 16 amino acids. Deletions cut 2 bases from V and 10 bases from J, with 24 bases between. Per the germline V gene, CDR1 is SQVTM and CDR2 is ANQGSEA. The TCR library was built from RNA with a 3' RACE protocol and unique molecular identifiers. MiXCR, run by TCRdb on the 3' RACE reads, gives a single entry per CDR3 protein. The profile shows approximately 15,000 distinct CDR3 sequences, under 4% of them singletons. Treatment meaning: PENTA 11 planned treatment interruption arm or continuous ART arm.

This chain connects TRBV29-1 to TRBJ2-1, with D possibly matching TRBD2 (7 bases). The sample was CD45RO+ CD8+ T cells from PBMCs, pooled from several time points, taken from a donor given antiretroviral therapy, either interrupted or continuous. Subset denoted: memory CD8+ CD45RO+ CD45RA- T cells. The sequence was obtained from a pool of human donors with HIV. This CDR3 is CSVEPPRGAANREQFF. For the CDR3, the DNA is TGCAGCGTTGAACCCCCCCGGGGGGCGGCCAACCGAGAGCAGTTCTTC.